This TCR beta chain stems from a study of blood T cells in healthy people across ages. Study conclusions and caveats: Long-lived donors exceeded aged donors in naive CD4+ cells and diversity.

This clonotype was seen more than once but under ten times. The antigen remains unidentified. Every sample had a minimum of 6 million PBMCs isolated. The use of a sample-barcoded 5' primer and a J-beta primer mix characterized a second PCR of roughly 6 to 11 cycles. TCRdb processed the 5' RACE reads anew with MiXCR; each CDR3 protein has one entry. The sample includes 600,000 to 650,000 distinct CDR3 sequences, around 54% of them seen just once. Trimming cost V 2 bases and J 2 bases; bases outside gene matches: 5. Germline V gene data show CDR1 as DFQATT and CDR2 as SNEGSKA (reference sequence). The CDR3 extends over 15 amino acids.

This sequence originates from a man between 60 and 75 years old in good health. The chain joins TRBV20-1 to TRBJ2-5, with 10 bases lining up with TRBD2. Source material: blood. The CDR3 here is CSARSVAGGQETQYF. DNA for the CDR3: TGCAGTGCTAGATCCGTAGCGGGGGGACAAGAGACCCAGTACTTC.